The 27 T cell receptor beta chains listed next were all sequenced from one sample in a study of cytomegalovirus exposure and HLA in healthy donors. PCR used 60 Vbeta primers and 13 Jbeta primers. Here immunoSEQ multiplex PCR was the method, and the copy in TCRdb shows in-frame clones only, minus some. The table lists 150,000 to 200,000 clones, roughly 71% of them singletons, with around 7% in the top ten. Sequences were obtained from PBMCs. The source is a male donor in good health and CMV-seropositive.

The chain combines TRBV15 with TRBJ2-7; TRBD1 agrees at 12 bases. The trim removed 1 base at V and 4 bases at J, leaving 5 bases unmatched. Germline values: CDR1 LNHNV, CDR2 YYDKDF (reference sequence). CDR3 length equals 16 residues. In DNA, the CDR3 is TGTGCCACCAGCAGAGTCGGGGACAGGGGGCAATACGAGCAGTACTTC. It codes for CATSRVGDRGQYEQYF.

The chain has TRBV18 and TRBJ1-4, with D perhaps matching TRBD1 (5 bases). The V and J ends lost 3 bases and 11 bases respectively, with 7 bases between them. CDR3 length: 11 residues. CDR1 and CDR2 (germline): KGHSH, LQKENI. CDR3 bases: TGTGCCAGCTCACCTGGGGGGAAACTGTTTTTT. This sequence encodes CASSPGGKLFF.

The chain uses TRBV5-6 and TRBJ2-3, with 10 positions matching TRBD1. Germline-derived CDR1 and CDR2 are SGHDT and YYEEEE. V shed 4 bases and J 6 bases; nucleotides not matched to a gene: 8. This CDR3 comprises 15 residues. The chain's CDR3 is CASSVTGGAVDTQYF. Written as DNA, the CDR3 is TGTGCCAGCAGCGTGACAGGGGGCGCCGTGGATACGCAGTATTTT.

The rearrangement links TRBV4-1 to TRBJ2-7; D unresolved. In germline, CDR1 is MGHRA, CDR2 YSYEKL. This CDR3 spans 13 amino acids. V lost 2 bases and J lost 0, with 5 bases in between. The CDR3: CASSQYYSYEQYF. The CDR3, as DNA: TGCGCCAGCAGCCAATACTACTCCTACGAGCAGTACTTC.

J is TRBJ2-5 and V is TRBV27; TRBD1 might be the D (5 bases). This CDR3 is built from 13 residues. The germline V and J ends were trimmed by 8 bases and 11 bases, with 21 bases remaining between them. In germline, CDR1 is MNHEY, CDR2 SMNVEV (reference sequence). The CDR3 region has the DNA TGTGCCAGCTCCCTGGGGCGTCAAAGAGAGCAGTACTTC. The encoded protein is CASSLGRQREQYF.

This rearrangement joins TRBV10-1 to TRBJ2-3; 11 bases align to TRBD2. The V gene end was trimmed by 2 bases and the J gene end by 3 bases; junction bases not matched to a gene: 4. The CDR3 has 16 amino acids. In germline, CDR1 is WNHNN, CDR2 SYGVQD (reference sequence). CDR3 loop: CASSETASGGTDTQYF. For the CDR3, the DNA is TGCGCCAGCAGTGAGACGGCTAGCGGGGGGACAGATACGCAGTATTTT.

The V gene is TRBV5-6, the J gene TRBJ2-7; D is uncertain. CDR1 and CDR2 (germline): SGHDT, YYEEEE. The CDR3 length is 13 residues. Trimming removed 0 bases from V and 1 base from J, with 5 bases in between. In nucleotides, the CDR3 is TGTGCCAGCAGCTTGGTCGTTTCCTACGAGCAGTACTTC. It is translated as CASSLVVSYEQYF.

The chain links TRBV25-1 to TRBJ1-5; no reliable D call. Trimming removed 3 bases from V and 3 bases from J, with 9 bases in between. Germline V CDR1 and CDR2: MGHDK, SYGVNS. The CDR3 has 14 amino acids. The CDR3 DNA reads as TGTGCCAGCAGTGAGGCAAAGTACAATCAGCCCCAGCATTTT. It is translated as CASSEAKYNQPQHF.

In DNA form, the CDR3 reads TGTGCCAGCAGCTTAGGTTTGGGGGGTGAAGCTTTCTTT. Translated, it gives CASSLGLGGEAFF. The V gene is TRBV11-2, the J gene TRBJ1-1; a possible D gene is TRBD1 (5 bases). CDR1 SGHAT and CDR2 FQNNGV come from the germline V gene. CDR3 size: 13 residues. The V end lost 1 base, the J end lost 7 bases, and 10 bases lay between the germline ends.

V is TRBV5-1 and J is TRBJ1-4; no clear D. Germline-derived CDR1 and CDR2 are SGHRS and YFSETQ. Trimming pared 4 bases from V and 0 bases from J, leaving 10 bases between. The CDR3 contains 15 residues. CDR3 coding DNA: TGCGCCAGCAGCAGAGGAGATACAACTAATGAAAAACTGTTTTTT. Translation gives CASSRGDTTNEKLFF.

The rearrangement joins TRBV30 to TRBJ1-6, with D maybe TRBD1 (6 bases). Germline V CDR1 and CDR2: GTSNPN, SVGIG (reference sequence). The V end was cut by 2 bases, the J end by 6 bases, with 14 bases between. The CDR3 totals 15 residues. Here the CDR3 DNA reads TGTGCCTGGAGTCCTAGTCCCAGGGGTAATTCACCCCTCCACTTT. It encodes CAWSPSPRGNSPLHF.

The CDR3: CASSQGGSAGRTDTQYF. In DNA form, the CDR3 reads TGCGCCAGCAGCCAAGGCGGATCAGCGGGTCGGACAGATACGCAGTATTTT. This chain links TRBV4-1 with TRBJ2-3; a possible D gene is TRBD2 (6 bases). The CDR3 runs to 17 residues. Germline-derived CDR1 and CDR2 are MGHRA and YSYEKL. Trimming stripped 1 base from V and 3 bases from J, with 17 bases between.

This clone was seen more than once but under ten times. The chain employs TRBV5-5 and TRBJ1-2; D not resolved. CDR1 is SGHKS and CDR2 is YYEKEE in the germline V gene (reference sequence). The CDR3 runs to 13 residues. The V end lost 4 bases, the J end lost 2 bases, and 9 bases lay between the germline ends. CDR3 loop: CASSEDINYGYTF. In DNA, the CDR3 is TGTGCCAGCAGCGAAGACATCAACTATGGCTACACCTTC.

The J gene is TRBJ1-1, the V gene TRBV2; D remains unclear. From germline, CDR1 is SNHLY and CDR2 FYNNEI. This CDR3 has 12 amino acids. Deletions cut 10 bases from V and 4 bases from J, with 13 bases between. This chain's CDR3 is CAIDSDTTEAFF. DNA of the CDR3: TGTGCCATTGACTCAGATACCACTGAAGCTTTCTTT.

CDR3 bases: TGTGCCAGCAGCCGGGGGGGGGATCAGCCCCAGCATTTT. It codes for CASSRGGDQPQHF. The chain combines TRBV7-2 with TRBJ1-5; tentative D call: TRBD1 (5 bases). In germline, CDR1 is SGHTA, CDR2 FQGNSA. The CDR3 has 13 amino acids. V lost 5 bases and J 5 bases, leaving 10 bases between the germline ends.

This sequence joins TRBV7-2 and TRBJ2-2; 8 nucleotides agree with TRBD2. The CDR3 loop spans 15 amino acids. V shed 3 bases and J 6 bases; nucleotides not matched to a gene: 6. CDR1 SGHTA and CDR2 FQGNSA come from the germline V gene. The CDR3 bases are TGTGCCAGCAGCTTTGGGCGGGGGGCCTCCGGGGAGCTGTTTTTT. Translated: CASSFGRGASGELFF.

This sequence joins TRBV5-6 and TRBJ1-2; the match to TRBD1 covers 11 bases. Germline V gene sequence: CDR1 SGHDT, CDR2 YYEEEE. The V segment lost 3 bases and the J segment 8 bases; nucleotides outside the gene matches: 18. The CDR3 consists of 18 residues. DNA for the CDR3: TGTGCCAGCAGCTCGGACCCCCCAACCGGGACAGGGGGATGGGGCTACACCTTC. Protein product: CASSSDPPTGTGGWGYTF.

The chain is built from TRBV5-6 and TRBJ2-3, with 7 bases lining up with TRBD2. Germline V gives CDR1 SGHDT, CDR2 YYEEEE. The trim removed 1 base at V and 1 base at J, leaving 3 bases unmatched. This CDR3 contains 15 residues. Here the CDR3 DNA reads TGTGCCAGCAGCTTGTTGGGGGGGGGCACAGATACGCAGTATTTT. This codes for CASSLLGGGTDTQYF.

The V gene is TRBV5-8, the J gene TRBJ2-7, with 9 positions matching TRBD1. The CDR3 runs to 15 residues. The junction had 3 bases not matched to a gene; V was cut back by 0 bases and J by 2 bases. Per germline, CDR1 SGHTS and CDR2 YDEGEE. CDR3 amino acids: CASSLGGQGPYEQYF. The CDR3 coding sequence is TGTGCCAGCAGCTTGGGCGGACAGGGGCCCTACGAGCAGTACTTC. The variable domain in full, completed from reference TRBV5-8 and TRBJ2-7, reads EAGVTQSPTHLIKTRGQQATLRCSPISGHTSVYWYQQALGLGLQFLLWYDEGEERNRGNFPPRFSGRQFPNYSSELNVNALELEDSALYLCASSLGGQGPYEQYFGPGTRLTVT.

V gene TRBV5-4 combines with J gene TRBJ1-2, with D possibly being TRBD1 (6 bases). Trimming removed 4 bases from V and 3 bases from J, with 13 bases in between. The CDR3 is 14 residues long. Germline values: CDR1 SGHNT, CDR2 YYREEE (reference sequence). The CDR3 region is CASSEGQAHYGYTF. The CDR3 DNA sequence: TGTGCCAGCAGCGAGGGACAAGCGCACTATGGCTACACCTTC.

The rearrangement links TRBV5-6 to TRBJ2-2; 11 positions agree with TRBD1. Germline assignment: CDR1 SGHDT and CDR2 YYEEEE. The length of the CDR3 is 18 residues. With V trimmed by 0 bases and J by 0 bases, 4 bases remained unmatched. The CDR3 loop is CASSLVGTGGTNTGELFF. CDR3 nucleotide sequence: TGTGCCAGCAGCTTGGTCGGGACAGGGGGAACGAACACCGGGGAGCTGTTTTTT.

This clone was seen only a few times. The chain links TRBV6-6 to TRBJ2-7; tentative D call: TRBD1 (5 bases). The CDR3 runs to 14 residues. V gave up 1 base and J gave up 7 bases, with 14 bases separating them. The germline CDR1 and CDR2 sequences are MNHNY and SVGAGI (reference sequence). As DNA, the CDR3 is TGTGCCAGCAGTTACTGGGCAGGGAATACAGAGCAGTACTTC. This gives the protein CASSYWAGNTEQYF.

The J gene is TRBJ1-4, the V gene TRBV19, with 7 bases aligning to TRBD1. Looked up from germline, CDR1 is LNHDA and CDR2 is SQIVND (reference sequence). There are 15 residues in the CDR3. The trim removed 1 base at V and 8 bases at J, leaving 7 bases unmatched. CDR3 DNA sequence: TGTGCCAGTAGTATAGGCCCCACAGGGGAGGAAAAACTGTTTTTT. Its translation is CASSIGPTGEEKLFF.

As DNA, the CDR3 is TGTGCCAGTACCATCGGGACTGAAGCTTTCTTT. It encodes CASTIGTEAFF. The chain uses TRBV19 and TRBJ1-1; D is uncertain. Trimming pared 7 bases from V and 5 bases from J, leaving 8 bases between. Germline V CDR1 and CDR2: LNHDA, SQIVND (reference sequence). CDR3 length: 11 residues.

This clone was seen just once. The rearrangement links TRBV25-1 to TRBJ1-1, with a weak D call TRBD1 (5 bases). Trimming pared 4 bases from V and 5 bases from J, leaving 11 bases between. Germline CDR1 MGHDK, CDR2 SYGVNS. The length of the CDR3 is 13 residues. This CDR3 is CASSAGAGTEAFF. The CDR3 nucleotides are TGTGCCAGCAGTGCTGGAGCAGGGACTGAAGCTTTCTTT.

The V gene is TRBV6-1, the J gene TRBJ1-1; tentatively, D is TRBD1 (5 bases). The CDR3 sequence is 12 residues long. The germline V gene encodes CDR1 MNHNS and CDR2 SASEGT. Trimming took off 7 bases at V and 5 bases at J, with 11 bases between the two ends. CDR3 sequence (DNA): TGTGCCAGCATGACGGGGGGAACTGAAGCTTTCTTT. Residues: CASMTGGTEAFF.

Concerning this clone itself: A junction end diverges from the germline sequence, so it may reflect a read error. The chain couples TRBV7-7 to TRBJ2-2; 8 bases align to TRBD1. CDR1 and CDR2 (germline): SSHAT, FNYEAQ (reference sequence). The CDR3 runs to 16 residues. This CDR3 reads CASSFGGQDYTGELFF. The CDR3 DNA reads as TGTGCTAGCAGCTTCGGGGGACAGGATTACACCGGGGAGCTGTTTTTT.